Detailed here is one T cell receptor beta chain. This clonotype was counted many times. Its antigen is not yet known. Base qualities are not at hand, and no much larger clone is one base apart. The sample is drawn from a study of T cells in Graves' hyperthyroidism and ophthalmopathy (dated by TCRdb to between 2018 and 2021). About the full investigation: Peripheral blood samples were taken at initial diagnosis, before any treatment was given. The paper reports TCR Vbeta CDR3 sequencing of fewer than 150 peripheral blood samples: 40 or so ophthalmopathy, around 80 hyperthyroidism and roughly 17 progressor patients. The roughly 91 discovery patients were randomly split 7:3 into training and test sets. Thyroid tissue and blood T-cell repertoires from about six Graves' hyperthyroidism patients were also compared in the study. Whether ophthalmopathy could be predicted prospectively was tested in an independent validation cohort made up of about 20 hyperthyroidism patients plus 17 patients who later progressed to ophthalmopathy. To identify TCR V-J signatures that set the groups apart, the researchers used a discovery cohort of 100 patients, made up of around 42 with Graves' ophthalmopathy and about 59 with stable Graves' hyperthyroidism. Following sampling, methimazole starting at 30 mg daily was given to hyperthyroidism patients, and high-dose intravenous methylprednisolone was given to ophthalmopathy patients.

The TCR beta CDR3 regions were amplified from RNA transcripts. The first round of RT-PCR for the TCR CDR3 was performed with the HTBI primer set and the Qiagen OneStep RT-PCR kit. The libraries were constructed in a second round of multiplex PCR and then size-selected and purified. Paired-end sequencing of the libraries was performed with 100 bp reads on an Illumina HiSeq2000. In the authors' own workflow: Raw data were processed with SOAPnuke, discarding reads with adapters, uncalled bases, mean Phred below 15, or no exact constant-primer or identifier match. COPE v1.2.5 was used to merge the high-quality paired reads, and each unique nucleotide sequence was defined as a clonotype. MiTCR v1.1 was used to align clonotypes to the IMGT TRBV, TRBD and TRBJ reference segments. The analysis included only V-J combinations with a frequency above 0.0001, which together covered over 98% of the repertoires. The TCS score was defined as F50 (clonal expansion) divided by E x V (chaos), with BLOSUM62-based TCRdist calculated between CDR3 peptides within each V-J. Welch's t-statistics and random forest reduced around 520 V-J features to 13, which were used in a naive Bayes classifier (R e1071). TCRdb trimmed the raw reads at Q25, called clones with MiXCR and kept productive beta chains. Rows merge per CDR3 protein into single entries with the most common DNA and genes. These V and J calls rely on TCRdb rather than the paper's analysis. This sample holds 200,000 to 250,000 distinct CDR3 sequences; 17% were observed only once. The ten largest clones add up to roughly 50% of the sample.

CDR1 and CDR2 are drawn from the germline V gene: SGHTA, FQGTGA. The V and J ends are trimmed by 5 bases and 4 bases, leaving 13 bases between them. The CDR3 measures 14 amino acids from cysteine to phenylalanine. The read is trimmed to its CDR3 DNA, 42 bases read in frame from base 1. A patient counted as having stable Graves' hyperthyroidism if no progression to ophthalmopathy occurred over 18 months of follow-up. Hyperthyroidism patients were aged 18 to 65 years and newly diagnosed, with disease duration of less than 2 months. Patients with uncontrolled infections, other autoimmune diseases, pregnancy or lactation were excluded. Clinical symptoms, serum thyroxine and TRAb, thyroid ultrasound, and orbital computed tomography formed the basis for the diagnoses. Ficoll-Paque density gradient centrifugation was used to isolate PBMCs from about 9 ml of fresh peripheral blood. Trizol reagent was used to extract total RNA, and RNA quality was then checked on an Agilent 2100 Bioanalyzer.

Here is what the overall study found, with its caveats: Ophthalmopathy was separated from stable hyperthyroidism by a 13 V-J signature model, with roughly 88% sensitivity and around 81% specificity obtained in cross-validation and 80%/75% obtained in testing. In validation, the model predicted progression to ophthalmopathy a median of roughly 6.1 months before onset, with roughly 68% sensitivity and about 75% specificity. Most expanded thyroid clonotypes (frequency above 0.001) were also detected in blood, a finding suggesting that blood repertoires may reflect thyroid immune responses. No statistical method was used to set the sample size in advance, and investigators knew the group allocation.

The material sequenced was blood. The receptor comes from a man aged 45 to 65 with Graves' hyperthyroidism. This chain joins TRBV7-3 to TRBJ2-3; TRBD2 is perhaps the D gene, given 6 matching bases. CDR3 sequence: CASSGGLGADTQYF. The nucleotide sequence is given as TGTGCCAGCAGCGGAGGGCTAGGCGCAGATACGCAGTATTTT.